Shown below are 28 T cell receptor beta chains from a single sample sequenced in a study of blood T cells in healthy people across ages. Combining a sample-barcoded 5' primer with a J-beta primer mix, a second PCR ran for roughly 7 to 12 cycles. TCRdb analysed the 5' RACE reads with MiXCR anew, one entry per CDR3 protein. Found here are 1.5 million to 2 million distinct CDR3 sequences, about 31% of them singletons; the top ten hold around 11%. Material for sequencing was blood. The receptors come from a woman in her twenties or thirties in good health.

This rearrangement joins TRBV7-2 to TRBJ2-3; D perhaps matches TRBD1 (5 bases). The V end was cut by 10 bases, the J end by 4 bases, with 15 bases between. Per the germline V gene, CDR1 is SGHTA and CDR2 is FQGNSA. The CDR3 covers 13 residues. The CDR3 here is CAIQGASADTQYF. The CDR3 nucleotides are TGTGCCATCCAGGGTGCTTCGGCAGATACGCAGTATTTT.

This clonotype occurred a few times. This chain links TRBV2 with TRBJ2-5, with D perhaps matching TRBD2 (6 bases). Germline values: CDR1 SNHLY, CDR2 FYNNEI. This CDR3 contains 15 residues. Trimming stripped 5 bases from V and 2 bases from J, with 15 bases between. Written as DNA, the CDR3 is TGTGCCAGCAGTCCGTCTAGCGAACCTCAAGAGACCCAGTACTTC. This codes for CASSPSSEPQETQYF.

In the case of this clonotype: This may arise from a read error, as a much more abundant clone is one base away. The chain joins TRBV7-9 to TRBJ2-1, with TRBD2 identical over 12 bases. CDR1 SEHNR and CDR2 FQNEAQ come from the germline V gene (reference sequence). The CDR3 covers 18 residues. For the CDR3, the DNA is TGTGCCAGCAGCTTAGTAGGAGGACTAGCGGGAATGGGCAATGAGCAGGTCTTC. It encodes CASSLVGGLAGMGNEQVF. The full variable domain, completed using reference TRBV7-9 and TRBJ2-1, is DTGVSQNPRHKITKRGQNVTFRCDPISEHNRLYWYRQTLGQGPEFLTYFQNEAQLEKSRLLSDRFSAERPKGSFSTLEIQRTEQGDSAMYLCASSLVGGLAGMGNEQVFGPGTRLTVL.

Remarks on this clonotype: A read error is possible here, since a much larger clone lies one base away. This chain connects TRBV12-3 or TRBV12-4 to TRBJ2-7; 9 nucleotides agree with TRBD2. The CDR3 is 17 residues long. The V segment lost 5 bases and the J segment 6 bases; nucleotides outside the gene matches: 17. CDR3 amino acids: CASSQAPGPAGGGEQYF. CDR3 nucleotide sequence: TGTGCCAGCAGTCAGGCCCCTGGACCAGCGGGAGGAGGCGAGCAGTACTTC.

The chain employs TRBV4-1 and TRBJ1-6, with 9 bases matching TRBD1. The CDR3 totals 17 residues. CDR1 MGHRA and CDR2 YSYEKL come from the germline V gene. V dropped 10 bases and J dropped 7; count of bases not matched to a gene: 17. The DNA of the CDR3 is TGCGCCACCGGGACAGGGCAGGGTTCTGAGCTGAATTCACCCCTCCACTTT. This encodes CATGTGQGSELNSPLHF.

This clonotype was seen a handful of times. V is TRBV29-1 and J is TRBJ2-7; D unresolved. V lost 3 bases and J 9 bases, leaving 12 bases between the germline ends. There are 11 residues in the CDR3. CDR1 SQVTM and CDR2 ANQGSEA come from the germline V gene. In DNA, the CDR3 is TGCAGCGTTGATTTTAGTCAGCGGCAGTACTTC. This codes for CSVDFSQRQYF.

V usage is TRBV12-5 and J usage is TRBJ1-2; 7 nucleotides agree with TRBD1. CDR1 LGHNT and CDR2 FRNRAP come from the germline V gene. The CDR3 runs 13 residues. V lost 6 bases, J lost 3 bases, and 4 bases stayed unmatched. The CDR3 nucleotides read TGTGCTAGTGGGAGAACAGGGGACTATGGCTACACCTTC. Translated, it gives CASGRTGDYGYTF.

Remarks on this clonotype: The junction and the germline gene differ at one end; a read error may be behind it. This sequence joins TRBV6-6 and TRBJ2-5, with 10 bases that match TRBD2. This CDR3 spans 14 amino acids. Looked up from germline, CDR1 is MNHNY and CDR2 is SVGAGI (reference sequence). In DNA form, the CDR3 reads TGTGTCAGCAGTAAAAGCGGGGGGGCCCTTGAGCAGTACTTC. This codes for CVSSKSGGALEQYF.

Only a few counts were recorded for this clonotype. The CDR3 DNA follows: TGTGCCTGCCGAAACGGGGGATCTGGGGCCAACGTCCTGACTTTC. The encoded protein is CACRNGGSGANVLTF. The genes are TRBV28 and TRBJ2-6, with D possibly being TRBD2 (6 bases). V lost 11 bases, J lost 1 base, and 15 bases lay in between. This CDR3 spans 15 amino acids. Germline CDR1 MDHEN, CDR2 SYDVKM.

This clonotype has just a few counts. The rearrangement links TRBV29-1 to TRBJ1-4; TRBD1 aligns across 11 bases. Germline V gene sequence: CDR1 SQVTM, CDR2 ANQGSEA. The CDR3 length is 16 residues. V lost 7 bases and J lost 3; bases outside the gene matches: 10. The CDR3 spells CSAADRGLGANEKLFF. CDR3 nucleotides: TGCAGCGCGGCGGACAGGGGGCTTGGGGCTAATGAAAAACTGTTTTTT. Complete variable domain (other parts from reference TRBV29-1 and TRBJ1-4): SAVISQKPSRDICQRGTSLTIQCQVDSQVTMMFWYRQQPGQSLTLIATANQGSEATYESGFVIDKFPISRPNLTFSTLTVSNMSPEDSSIYLCSAADRGLGANEKLFFGSGTQLSVL.

The chain is built from TRBV11-1 and TRBJ1-2; 7 bases map to TRBD1. CDR1 is SGHAT, CDR2 FQDESV, per germline (reference sequence). V lost 10 bases, J lost 2 bases, and 4 bases stayed unmatched. The CDR3 has 12 amino acids. The CDR3 DNA reads TGTGCCATTAAGGACAGGAACTATGGCTACACCTTC. Residues: CAIKDRNYGYTF. Complete variable domain (other parts from reference TRBV11-1 and TRBJ1-2): EAEVAQSPRYKITEKSQAVAFWCDPISGHATLYWYRQILGQGPELLVQFQDESVVDDSQLPKDRFSAERLKGVDSTLKIQPAELGDSAMYLCAIKDRNYGYTFGSGTRLTVV.

The chain recombines TRBV27 with TRBJ2-7, with D unclear. V was clipped by 1 base and J by 0 bases, with 7 bases between them. Germline values: CDR1 MNHEY, CDR2 SMNVEV (reference sequence). The CDR3 runs to 14 residues. CDR3 region: CASSLLAHSYEQYF. The CDR3 bases are TGTGCCAGCAGTTTATTGGCCCACTCCTACGAGCAGTACTTC.

This clonotype has a single count. V gene TRBV5-1 combines with J gene TRBJ1-1; possible D gene TRBD1, 5 bases. Trimming pared 1 base from V and 3 bases from J, leaving 22 bases between. CDR1 is SGHRS and CDR2 is YFSETQ in the germline V gene. The CDR3 is made up of 18 amino acids. The CDR3, as DNA: TGCGCCAGCAGCTTGAGGGGTCCGGGCCTCAGTGGGGACACTGAAGCTTTCTTT. Amino acid sequence: CASSLRGPGLSGDTEAFF.

The chain joins TRBV27 to TRBJ2-7; no reliable D call. The V gene's germline CDR1 is MNHEY and CDR2 SMNVEV (reference sequence). The ends were cut back, 10 bases at V and 2 bases at J, with 15 bases in the middle. CDR3 size: 13 residues. DNA of the CDR3: TGTGCCAATAAACAGCAGAAGACCTACGAGCAGTACTTC. Its translation: CANKQQKTYEQYF.

This clonotype was seen a few times. The gene calls are TRBV5-1 and TRBJ2-1; D might be TRBD1 (5 bases). This CDR3 contains 13 residues. Germline CDR1 SGHRS, CDR2 YFSETQ. V was cut by 7 bases and J by 2 bases, with 10 bases left in between. CDR3: CASADSPYNEQFF. The CDR3 DNA reads TGCGCCAGCGCAGACAGCCCCTACAATGAGCAGTTCTTC.

This clonotype was observed at least ten times. V gene TRBV3-1 combines with J gene TRBJ2-1; weak D call: TRBD2 (6 bases). Germline V gene lookup returns CDR1 LGHDT and CDR2 YNNKEL (reference sequence). The CDR3 runs 11 residues. V lost 4 bases, J lost 8 bases, and 6 bases lay in between. CDR3 sequence: CASSREDEQFF. The CDR3 DNA is TGTGCCAGCAGCCGGGAGGATGAGCAGTTCTTC.

This chain joins TRBV20-1 and TRBJ2-5; D tentatively fits TRBD1 or TRBD2 (5 bases each). The CDR3 contains 13 residues. With 3 bases removed from V and 1 base from J, the gap between germline ends came to 9 bases. Germline assignment: CDR1 DFQATT and CDR2 SNEGSKA (reference sequence). The CDR3 spells CSASPGAQETQYF. The CDR3 DNA follows: TGCAGTGCTAGCCCCGGGGCCCAAGAGACCCAGTACTTC.

The rearrangement links TRBV5-5 to TRBJ2-3; 10 bases match TRBD2. Losses at the gene ends were 4 bases for V and 5 bases for J; bases not matched to a gene: 7. Germline assignment: CDR1 SGHKS and CDR2 YYEKEE (reference sequence). This CDR3 region has 15 residues. The CDR3 protein is CASSTSSGRRDTQYF. The CDR3 DNA sequence: TGTGCCAGCAGCACATCTAGCGGGAGAAGAGATACGCAGTATTTT.

This clonotype was seen at least ten times. The chain combines TRBV4-1 with TRBJ1-5; possible D gene TRBD1, 5 bases. Per germline, CDR1 MGHRA and CDR2 YSYEKL. This CDR3 spans 13 amino acids. V lost 3 bases to trimming and J lost 3 bases, with 6 bases between them. The CDR3 DNA reads TGCGCCAGCAGCCAGGGGCCCAATCAGCCCCAGCATTTT. This encodes CASSQGPNQPQHF.

The genes are TRBV7-6 and TRBJ2-7; D is perhaps TRBD2 (6 bases). The CDR3 length is 16 residues. The V gene's germline CDR1 is SGHVS and CDR2 FNYEAQ. The V end lost 5 bases, the J end lost 1 base, and 18 bases lay between the germline ends. The CDR3 region has the DNA TGTGCCAGCAGCGCCGGAGGGCAGGGCATATCCTACGAGCAGTACTTC. Protein sequence: CASSAGGQGISYEQYF.

This clonotype has a handful of counts. The genes are TRBV10-3 and TRBJ1-1; 9 bases align to TRBD1. Germline CDR1 is ENHRY and CDR2 is SYGVKD. The CDR3 loop spans 15 amino acids. The trim removed 6 bases at V and 3 bases at J, leaving 8 bases unmatched. Written as DNA, the CDR3 is TGTGCCATCAGGGACAGGGGACGGGCTGACACTGAAGCTTTCTTT. Its translation: CAIRDRGRADTEAFF.

The chain recombines TRBV7-3 with TRBJ1-1; weak D call: TRBD1 (6 bases). Germline CDR1 reads SGHTA; CDR2 reads FQGTGA. The CDR3 totals 15 residues. Deletions cut 2 bases from V and 4 bases from J, with 14 bases between. CDR3 sequence: CASSLYGGAVTEAFF. Written as DNA, the CDR3 is TGTGCCAGCAGCTTATACGGGGGGGCGGTCACTGAAGCTTTCTTT.

The genes are TRBV5-1 and TRBJ1-1, with D maybe TRBD1 (6 bases). The germline gives CDR1 SGHRS, CDR2 YFSETQ. Trimming left V 2 bases short and J 4 bases short, with 9 bases between. The CDR3 is 13 residues long. In DNA form, the CDR3 reads TGCGCCAGCAGCTTAGAGGACAGCACTGAAGCTTTCTTT. Protein sequence: CASSLEDSTEAFF. The entire variable domain, with the rest obtained from reference TRBV5-1 and TRBJ1-1, is as follows: KAGVTQTPRYLIKTRGQQVTLSCSPISGHRSVSWYQQTPGQGLQFLFEYFSETQRNKGNFPGRFSGRQFSNSRSEMNVSTLELGDSALYLCASSLEDSTEAFFGQGTRLTVV.

The rearrangement links TRBV5-1 to TRBJ1-1; D remains ambiguous. V lost 4 bases to trimming and J lost 1 base, with 11 bases between them. Germline CDR1 is SGHRS and CDR2 is YFSETQ. There are 14 residues in the CDR3. CDR3 in amino acids: CASSPRPGNTEAFF. The CDR3, as DNA: TGCGCCAGCAGCCCTCGGCCCGGGAACACTGAAGCTTTCTTT.

This clonotype was seen a single time. Here the CDR3 omits its conserved ending phenylalanine or tryptophan, so a read error is the likely source. V is TRBV5-6 and J is TRBJ2-5, with 8 nucleotides matching TRBD1. This CDR3 comprises 16 residues. V shed 0 bases, J shed 2 bases, and the junction held 6 bases outside the gene matches. Germline V gene sequence: CDR1 SGHDT, CDR2 YYEEEE. This CDR3 reads CASSLVGQGGQETQYC. The CDR3 nucleotides are TGTGCCAGCAGCTTGGTCGGACAGGGCGGGCAAGAGACCCAGTACTGC.

The chain has TRBV20-1 and TRBJ1-2, with 9 bases identical to TRBD1. The CDR3 length is 14 residues. From germline, CDR1 is DFQATT and CDR2 SNEGSKA (reference sequence). With 3 bases clipped from V and 7 bases from J, the junction kept 9 bases outside the gene matches. Written as DNA, the CDR3 is TGCAGTGCTAGTTCCCTTGGGACAGGGCCTGGCTACACCTTC. Protein: CSASSLGTGPGYTF.

V and J are TRBV5-1 and TRBJ1-1; TRBD1 might be the D (5 bases). The germline V gene encodes CDR1 SGHRS and CDR2 YFSETQ. Trimming stripped 4 bases from V and 8 bases from J, with 15 bases between. This CDR3 comprises 13 residues. CDR3 nucleotide sequence: TGCGCCAGCAGCCTAAACTCTTGGACAGAAGCTTTCTTT. Translation: CASSLNSWTEAFF.

This clonotype was seen at least ten times. This CDR3 is CASSQESGTYNSYEQYF. CDR3 DNA sequence: TGTGCCAGCAGCCAAGAATCCGGGACTTACAACTCCTACGAGCAGTACTTC. This rearrangement joins TRBV4-2 to TRBJ2-7; D is possibly TRBD2 (6 bases). Trimming pared 0 bases from V and 0 bases from J, leaving 15 bases between. The germline gives CDR1 LGHNA, CDR2 YNFKEQ. CDR3 length: 17 amino acids.